The 25 T cell receptor beta chains reported below all come from one sample, sequenced in a study of T cell changes during pregnancy in multiple sclerosis. Assay used: immunoSEQ multiplex PCR; TCRdb lists only in-frame clones, some missing. The sample includes about 70,000 clones, roughly nine tenths of them seen just once. The sequences come from peripheral blood, collected in the third trimester of pregnancy. The receptor set was obtained from a female donor with multiple sclerosis, enrolled in a pregnancy study.

Concerning this clone: A read error may account for a junction end that differs from germline. V usage is TRBV5-6 and J usage is TRBJ1-2, with 10 bases matching TRBD1. Germline V gene sequence: CDR1 SGHDT, CDR2 YYEEEE. This CDR3 is 16 amino acids long. CDR3 in amino acids: CASSLGGTGVLNGYTF. The CDR3 DNA sequence: TGTGCCAGCAGTTTGGGCGGGACAGGGGTGCTGAATGGCTACACCTTC.

The chain recombines TRBV9 with TRBJ2-5; 7 bases fit TRBD2. V dropped 1 base and J dropped 1; count of bases not matched to a gene: 7. CDR3 length: 16 residues. Germline CDR1 is SGDLS and CDR2 is YYNGEE. CDR3 nucleotide sequence: TGTGCCAGCAGCGTAAACCGGGAGGAGTCCCAAGAGACCCAGTACTTC. This encodes CASSVNREESQETQYF.

The genes are TRBV7-9 and TRBJ2-5; 7 bases fit TRBD1. Germline V gene sequence: CDR1 SEHNR, CDR2 FQNEAQ (reference sequence). The ends lost 3 bases at V and 5 bases at J; junction bases unmatched: 3. This CDR3 contains 13 residues. The CDR3 spells CASSFEDRETQYF. In nucleotides, the CDR3 is TGTGCCAGCAGCTTCGAGGACAGGGAGACCCAGTACTTC.

This clone has a handful of counts. The V and J genes are TRBV13 and TRBJ1-4; TRBD1 matches 8 bases. V was clipped by 3 bases and J by 4 bases; unmatched bases: 7. The CDR3 has 16 residues. Germline loops: CDR1 PRHDT, CDR2 FYEKMQ (reference sequence). The CDR3 coding sequence is TGTGCCAGCAGCTTCCGCGGGACAGGCCTTAATGAAAAACTGTTTTTT. Translating it yields CASSFRGTGLNEKLFF.

The chain combines TRBV28 with TRBJ2-7; TRBD2 agrees at 10 bases. Germline CDR1 and CDR2: MDHEN and SYDVKM. The CDR3 consists of 14 residues. The ends lost 8 bases at V and 3 bases at J; junction bases unmatched: 7. CDR3 DNA: TGTGCCAGCGTGAGCGGGAGGGCCGGCTACGAGCAGTACTTC. Translated, it gives CASVSGRAGYEQYF.

The gene calls are TRBV7-9 and TRBJ2-1; perhaps TRBD1 as D (6 bases). Trimming took off 1 base at V and 6 bases at J, with 22 bases between the two ends. This CDR3 comprises 18 residues. In germline, CDR1 is SEHNR, CDR2 FQNEAQ (reference sequence). CDR3 DNA: TGTGCCAGCAGCTTAGACAGGGAATGGCAGAAGGAATCCAATGAGCAGTTCTTC. Encoded protein: CASSLDREWQKESNEQFF.

V and J are TRBV4-3 and TRBJ2-2, with 7 bases that match TRBD2. V lost 2 bases to trimming and J lost 4 bases; unmatched junction nucleotides: 10. The germline gives CDR1 LGHNA, CDR2 YSLEER. The CDR3 loop spans 17 amino acids. The CDR3 coding sequence is TGCGCCAGCAGCCAAACCCGTGGGGGAGGGCCCACCGGGGAGCTGTTTTTT. Translated, it gives CASSQTRGGGPTGELFF.

V usage is TRBV9 and J usage is TRBJ2-7; 14 bases line up with TRBD2. With V trimmed by 0 bases and J by 5 bases, 4 bases remained unmatched. The germline gives CDR1 SGDLS, CDR2 YYNGEE. The length of the CDR3 is 16 residues. The CDR3 bases are TGTGCCAGCAGCGTAGCGACTAGCGGGAGGGCCCACGAGCAGTACTTC. Its protein is CASSVATSGRAHEQYF.

This chain uses TRBV6-5 with TRBJ1-1, with D perhaps matching TRBD1 (5 bases). Trimming cost V 4 bases and J 1 base, with 10 bases left between them. The CDR3 extends over 14 amino acids. CDR1 is MNHEY, CDR2 SVGAGI, per germline. CDR3 amino acids: CASSLTTANTEAFF. The CDR3 nucleotides are TGTGCCAGCAGTTTAACGACAGCGAACACTGAAGCTTTCTTT.

Only one count was recorded for this clone. The V call is TRBV6-5, the J call TRBJ2-7, with 9 nucleotides matching TRBD1. With 0 bases clipped from V and 2 bases from J, the junction kept 2 bases outside the gene matches. The CDR3 length is 15 residues. Germline-derived CDR1 and CDR2 are MNHEY and SVGAGI. The CDR3 DNA follows: TGTGCCAGCAGTTACTCCGGGACAGGGCCCTACGAGCAGTACTTC. Residues: CASSYSGTGPYEQYF.

The V gene is TRBV5-8, the J gene TRBJ2-7; D gene uncertain. Deletions cut 4 bases from V and 3 bases from J, with 5 bases between. Per germline, CDR1 SGHTS and CDR2 YDEGEE. CDR3 length equals 11 residues. CDR3 sequence reads: CASSKYYEQYF. The CDR3 DNA reads as TGTGCCAGCAGCAAATACTACGAGCAGTACTTC.

The rearrangement links TRBV5-6 to TRBJ2-7; the match to TRBD1 covers 7 bases. Germline V gives CDR1 SGHDT, CDR2 YYEEEE. V lost 4 bases, J lost 5 bases, and 6 bases stayed unmatched. The CDR3 totals 13 residues. The CDR3 coding sequence is TGTGCCAGCAGCAAGCAGGGGGTAAACGAGCAGTACTTC. Protein: CASSKQGVNEQYF.

The CDR3 coding sequence is TGTGCCAGCAGAGCGGGACTAGCGGGAGGAGGCGAGACCCAGTACTTC. Its translation: CASRAGLAGGGETQYF. V is TRBV5-4 and J is TRBJ2-5; 15 positions agree with TRBD2. The CDR3 runs to 16 residues. J lost 5 bases, V lost 5 bases, and 7 bases had no gene match. CDR1 SGHNT and CDR2 YYREEE come from the germline V gene (reference sequence).

The chain's CDR3 is CASSTARGGNEQFF. In DNA, the CDR3 is TGCGCCAGCAGCACGGCCCGGGGGGGTAATGAGCAGTTCTTC. The chain employs TRBV10-1 and TRBJ2-1; TRBD2 matches at 8 bases. Trimming at V came to 6 bases and at J to 7 bases, leaving 8 bases not matched to a gene. This CDR3 is 14 amino acids long. Germline V gene sequence: CDR1 WNHNN, CDR2 SYGVQD (reference sequence).

The chain joins TRBV5-4 to TRBJ2-1, with 8 bases matching TRBD1. V was pared by 4 bases and J by 6 bases, with 9 bases of the junction left unmatched. The CDR3 loop spans 15 amino acids. Germline V CDR1 and CDR2: SGHNT, YYREEE (reference sequence). The CDR3 loop reads CASSLTLTGVNEQFF. CDR3 coding DNA: TGTGCCAGCAGCCTTACTTTGACAGGGGTCAATGAGCAGTTCTTC.

By sample fraction, this clone is medium-sized (0.01 to 0.1%). Distinct nucleotide sequences in the sample also encode this CDR3. The V gene is TRBV9, the J gene TRBJ1-4; 8 bases align to TRBD1. V was clipped by 3 bases and J by 8 bases; unmatched bases: 6. The CDR3 length is 14 residues. CDR1 and CDR2 (germline): SGDLS, YYNGEE. The CDR3 DNA reads TGTGCCAGCAGCGCCAGGACAGGGAACGAAAAACTGTTTTTT. This sequence encodes CASSARTGNEKLFF.

The chain carries TRBV30 and TRBJ1-4; no clear D gene. V dropped 3 bases and J dropped 4 bases, with 9 bases sitting between them. The length of the CDR3 is 13 residues. In germline, CDR1 is GTSNPN, CDR2 SVGIG (reference sequence). The CDR3 sequence: CAWSPGLNEKLFF. In DNA, the CDR3 is TGTGCCTGGAGCCCCGGACTTAATGAAAAACTGTTTTTT.

The CDR3 region is CASSTRTGGQETQYF. The CDR3 coding sequence is TGTGCCAGCAGCACGCGGACAGGTGGGCAAGAGACCCAGTACTTC. The chain links TRBV5-6 to TRBJ2-5; 7 bases fit TRBD1. The germline gives CDR1 SGHDT, CDR2 YYEEEE. Losses at the gene ends were 4 bases for V and 2 bases for J; bases not matched to a gene: 8. CDR3 length: 15 residues.

In its sample, this clone was seen once. V usage is TRBV5-5 and J usage is TRBJ2-7; D gene ambiguous. Between the trimmed V and J ends, which lost 0 bases and 6 bases, there was a span of 10 bases. CDR1 and CDR2 (germline): SGHKS, YYEKEE (reference sequence). This CDR3 is 13 amino acids long. CDR3 DNA: TGTGCCAGCAGCTTGGACCCGGTAATCGAGCAGTACTTC. Translated, it gives CASSLDPVIEQYF.

This chain uses TRBV9 with TRBJ2-5; D unresolved. There are 15 residues in the CDR3. Germline V gene data show CDR1 as SGDLS and CDR2 as YYNGEE. Trimming shortened V by 0 bases and J by 2 bases, and 11 bases separated the two germline ends. The CDR3 DNA is TGTGCCAGCAGCGTAGGGATGACACAGCAAGAGACCCAGTACTTC. Protein product: CASSVGMTQQETQYF.

The chain uses TRBV5-1 and TRBJ2-1; 12 bases map to TRBD2. Germline V gives CDR1 SGHRS, CDR2 YFSETQ. This CDR3 spans 17 amino acids. Germline trimming cut 0 bases from V and 7 bases from J; bases unmatched to any gene: 8. The CDR3 DNA follows: TGCGCCAGCAGCTTGGAAGCGGGGCTAGCGGGAGGGAATGAGCAGTTCTTC. Translating it yields CASSLEAGLAGGNEQFF. The full variable domain, its missing parts supplied by reference TRBV5-1 and TRBJ2-1, is KAGVTQTPRYLIKTRGQQVTLSCSPISGHRSVSWYQQTPGQGLQFLFEYFSETQRNKGNFPGRFSGRQFSNSRSEMNVSTLELGDSALYLCASSLEAGLAGGNEQFFGPGTRLTVL.

The rearrangement links TRBV4-1 to TRBJ2-7; D is possibly TRBD2 (6 bases). This CDR3 is built from 18 residues. CDR1 and CDR2 from the germline V gene are MGHRA and YSYEKL. V lost 0 bases and J 2 bases, leaving 20 bases between the germline ends. CDR3 coding DNA: TGCGCCAGCAGCCAAGAAGGATCGGGAGTCCGCCCTACCTACGAGCAGTACTTC. Its protein is CASSQEGSGVRPTYEQYF.

The chain recombines TRBV19 with TRBJ1-1; TRBD1 agrees at 9 bases. With 5 bases clipped from V and 5 bases from J, the junction kept 3 bases outside the gene matches. CDR1 and CDR2 (germline): LNHDA, SQIVND (reference sequence). This CDR3 has 13 residues. CDR3 nucleotides: TGTGCCAGTAGTGCCGGGACAGGGACTGAAGCTTTCTTT. Its translation is CASSAGTGTEAFF.

This clone appeared a few times. This chain links TRBV11-3 with TRBJ2-1, with D possibly TRBD1 on 6 matching bases. Germline CDR1 reads SGHNT; CDR2 reads YENEEA. The CDR3 has 15 amino acids. V dropped 5 bases and J dropped 7 bases, with 18 bases sitting between them. The CDR3, as DNA: TGTGCCAGCAGCCTACTCCCGGCAGGGGTAAATGAGCAGTTCTTC. Translating gives CASSLLPAGVNEQFF.

This clone was recorded only once. The V gene is TRBV5-4, the J gene TRBJ1-1; D gene ambiguous. CDR1 is SGHNT, CDR2 YYREEE, per germline (reference sequence). V gave up 0 bases and J gave up 5 bases, with 11 bases separating them. This CDR3 comprises 14 residues. The CDR3 DNA follows: TGTGCCAGCAGCTTGGTCCACACCGGGACTGAAGCTTTCTTT. Translation: CASSLVHTGTEAFF.